Sequencing of this T cell receptor (beta chain) was carried out in a study of blood T cell repertoires in COVID-19 (TCRdb year 2020). A note on the overall study: Samples from collaborators originated in the United States, Italy and Spain and spanned both the acute and convalescent phases of COVID-19. The material from the prospective study consisted of cDNA or gDNA derived from T cells, B-cell-depleted T cells, or PBMCs. A freely available public database, intended as a resource for researchers studying the immune response to SARS-CoV-2, is where the repertoires were released. Sample metadata almost always included a de-identified subject ID, COVID-19 status, age in years and sex. Where available, HLA class I and class II types were obtained from metadata supplied by the sample provider rather than from assay-based typing. The dataset comprised deeply sampled blood TCRbeta repertoires from subjects exposed to, actively infected with, or recovered from COVID-19. Samples were obtained from the ongoing ImmuneRACE study (first 160 participants) and from 1,254 subjects provided by 6 global collaborators.

TCRbeta CDR3 regions were amplified from genomic DNA by means of the immunoSEQ Assay, a bias-controlled multiplex PCR. The study's own analysis went as follows. Within the assay, amplification of reference gene primers was used to estimate how many nucleated cells each sample contained. To quantify the absolute abundance of each unique TCRbeta CDR3 rearrangement, sequence reads were collapsed and filtered. For each sample, productive Simpson clonality was calculated as the square root of Simpson's diversity index over productive rearrangements. In its TCRdb copy, this immuneACCESS table keeps in-frame sequences only and misses some clones. Where compared with another copy, unresolved V genes explain less than half of these, and the others have no known cause. The D gene and trimming were derived from the DNA, and the V and J assignments and clone size from that table. This sample holds about 59,000 clones; 75% to 95% were observed only once. The top ten constitute about 17% of the sample.

The CDR3 numbers 16 residues from cysteine through phenylalanine. This entry keeps only the CDR3 DNA: 48 bases, framed from base 1. Trimmed from V: 4 bases; trimmed from J: 5 bases; junction bases lacking a gene match: 9. CDR1 and CDR2, looked up from the germline V gene, are SGHRS and YFSETQ. Here is what the overall study found, with its caveats: The quantity of clinical and demographic metadata differed by source and by participant and was supplied without curation.

With regard to this clone: Its antigen target is currently unknown. Qualities for individual bases were not recorded, and no much larger clone is one base off.

Each collaborating institution followed its own protocols to collect whole blood in K2EDTA tubes. For TCRbeta analysis, collaborators shipped samples as frozen whole blood, isolated PBMCs, or DNA extracted from either of those sample types. Here the chain combines TRBV5-1 and TRBJ2-5; 12 nucleotides in the junction match TRBD1. The TCR originated in a man at least 80 years old with acute or convalescent COVID-19. The sequenced material came from peripheral blood. The sequenced DNA: TGCGCCAGCAGCACCTCCGGGACAGGGGGCTATGAGACCCAGTACTTC. Its protein product is CASSTSGTGGYETQYF.